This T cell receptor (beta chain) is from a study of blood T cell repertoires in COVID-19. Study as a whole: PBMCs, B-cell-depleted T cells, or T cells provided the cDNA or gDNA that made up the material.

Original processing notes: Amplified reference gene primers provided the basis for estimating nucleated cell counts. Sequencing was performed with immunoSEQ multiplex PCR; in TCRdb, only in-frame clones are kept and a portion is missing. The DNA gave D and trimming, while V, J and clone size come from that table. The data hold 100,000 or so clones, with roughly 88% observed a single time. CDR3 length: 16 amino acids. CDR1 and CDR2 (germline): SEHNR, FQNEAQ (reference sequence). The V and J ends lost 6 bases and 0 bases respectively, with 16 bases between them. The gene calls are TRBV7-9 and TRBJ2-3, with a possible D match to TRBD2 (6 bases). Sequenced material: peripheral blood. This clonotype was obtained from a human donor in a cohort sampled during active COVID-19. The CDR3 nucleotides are TGTGCCAGCAGATCCCAGGTAGCGGCGAGCACAGATACGCAGTATTTT. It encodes CASRSQVAASTDTQYF.